This T cell receptor beta chain was recorded in a study of CD8 T cells in Susac syndrome. General observations from the study: The study admitted that it had a relatively small number of individuals in its TCR sequencing and HLA analysis.

On this clonotype itself: Its specificity is unknown.

After removal of 9 bases from V and 1 base from J, the junction contained 1 base not matched to a gene. CDR1 is SNHLY, CDR2 FYNNEI, per germline. The CDR3 totals 13 residues. With random hexamers, reverse transcription was performed on about 0.5 to 1 ug of RNA. Amplification of TCR beta CDR3 across 54 Vbeta and 13 Jbeta was performed with immunoSEQ multiplex PCR. A single record per CDR3 protein comes from TCRdb applying MiXCR to the immunoSEQ multiplex PCR reads. Of 200,000 or so distinct CDR3 sequences in the sample, more than 90% were seen once. While CD8+ and CD4+ T cells were isolated negatively, TEMRA cells were enriched by FACS.

The sequenced sample consisted of CD4+ T cells from PBMCs. The chain carries TRBV2 and TRBJ2-3, with TRBD2 matching 10 bases. The clonotype originates from a human donor with multiple sclerosis. CDR3 sequence: CARGTSGTDTQYF. The CDR3 coding sequence is TGTGCCAGGGGGACTAGCGGCACAGATACGCAGTATTTT.